These 2 T cell receptor beta chains originate from one sample sequenced in a study of cytomegalovirus exposure and HLA in healthy donors. Clones were read by immunoSEQ multiplex PCR, and TCRdb kept only the in-frame ones, dropping some. The data hold roughly 130,000 clones, with roughly 90% observed a single time. Input material: PBMCs. Receptors originate from a man younger than 35 in good health and CMV-seronegative.

This chain uses TRBV15 with TRBJ1-3; D is uncertain. The CDR3 consists of 17 residues. The V and J ends lost 3 bases and 2 bases respectively, with 17 bases between them. Germline V gene data show CDR1 as LNHNV and CDR2 as YYDKDF (reference sequence). CDR3 DNA: TGTGCCACCAGCAGGTCATCGGGATTTAATACTGGAAACACCATATATTTT. Translation gives CATSRSSGFNTGNTIYF.

The genes are TRBV30 and TRBJ2-7; unclear D gene. Trimming stripped 5 bases from V and 3 bases from J, with 11 bases between. Per the germline V gene, CDR1 is GTSNPN and CDR2 is SVGIG (reference sequence). The CDR3 has 12 amino acids. This CDR3 reads CAWSSQVYEQYF. In DNA, the CDR3 is TGTGCCTGGTCTTCTCAGGTCTACGAGCAGTACTTC.